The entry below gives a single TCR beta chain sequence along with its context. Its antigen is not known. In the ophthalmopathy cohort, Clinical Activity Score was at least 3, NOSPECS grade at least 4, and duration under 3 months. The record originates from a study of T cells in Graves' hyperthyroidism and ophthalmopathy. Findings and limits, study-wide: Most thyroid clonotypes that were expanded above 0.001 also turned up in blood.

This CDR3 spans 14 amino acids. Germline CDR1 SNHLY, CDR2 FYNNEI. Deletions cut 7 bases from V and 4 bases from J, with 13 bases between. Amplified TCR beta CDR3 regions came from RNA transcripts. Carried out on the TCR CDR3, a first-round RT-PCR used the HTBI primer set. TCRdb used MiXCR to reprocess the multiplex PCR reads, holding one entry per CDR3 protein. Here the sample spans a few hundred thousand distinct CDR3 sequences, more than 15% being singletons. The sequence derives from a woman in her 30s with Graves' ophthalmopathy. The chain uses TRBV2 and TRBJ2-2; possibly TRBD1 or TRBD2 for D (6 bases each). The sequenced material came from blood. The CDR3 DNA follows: TGTGCCAGCACTCTCAAGGGGGGCACCGGGGAGCTGTTTTTT. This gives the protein CASTLKGGTGELFF. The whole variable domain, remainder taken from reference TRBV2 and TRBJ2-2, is EPEVTQTPSHQVTQMGQEVILRCVPISNHLYFYWYRQILGQKVEFLVSFYNNEISEKSEIFDDQFSVERPDGSNFTLKIRSTKLEDSAMYFCASTLKGGTGELFFGEGSRLTVL.